This TCR beta chain was observed in a study of blood T cell repertoires in COVID-19. About the research overall: Researchers got acute and convalescent COVID-19 samples from the United States, Italy and Spain.

The CDR3 runs to 15 residues. The germline V gene encodes CDR1 LGHDT and CDR2 YNNKEL (reference sequence). V was cut by 3 bases and J by 3 bases, with 15 bases left in between. In the authors' workflow: Estimates of nucleated cell counts were drawn from the amplification of reference gene primers. TCRdb's copy holds only in-frame clones and misses some; the assay was immunoSEQ multiplex PCR. Clonal size and the V and J genes are those of that table, whereas D and trimming came from the DNA. The sample yields a few hundred thousand clones, 70% to 90% seen once. The chain uses TRBV3-1 (or the pseudogene TRBV3-2) and TRBJ2-7; weak D call: TRBD1 (5 bases). Specimen: peripheral blood. The TCR comes from an older woman with COVID-19, enrolled during active disease. The CDR3 DNA is TGTGCCAGCAGCCACGCAGGACACTCATTCTACGAGCAGTACTTC. It yields the protein CASSHAGHSFYEQYF.